This T cell receptor beta chain was sequenced in a study of vaccination and CD4 T cells after COVID-19. At the level of the study: The convalescents, six males and four females, included two who were Hispanic. Overall study findings and caveats: Looking at convalescent patients, a median around 89% of reactive clones were present only post-vaccination. Convalescent patients' clones that were vaccine-specific were spike mono-reactive in 304 of 307 cases.

As for this clonotype: Its antigen is as yet unknown.

The study sequenced cultured CD4+ T cell DNA using the Oncomine TCR Beta short-read assay. TCRdb reprocessed the PCR reads via MiXCR and lists one record per CDR3 protein. The sample has around 20,000 distinct CDR3 sequences, about 40% seen once; the top ten hold 27%. Treatment in this sample: roughly ten-day PBMC culture with coronavirus spike peptide pools or control peptides (ViraFEST assay). Via ViraFEST, peptide pools expanded antigen-specific T cells before TCR sequencing. Per germline, CDR1 LNHDA and CDR2 SQIVND (reference sequence). The CDR3 is 13 residues long. V lost 4 bases, J lost 5 bases, and 11 bases lay in between.

V is TRBV19 and J is TRBJ1-1, with TRBD1 as a possible D gene (5 bases). The TCR was taken from a human donor who received a COVID-19 vaccine. Specimen: CD4+ T cells from blood, cultured in vitro, collected before SARS-CoV-2 vaccination. This CDR3 reads CASSTGEGTEAFF. The CDR3 nucleotides read TGTGCCAGTAGTACGGGGGAAGGGACTGAAGCTTTCTTT.